The clone carrying this T cell receptor (beta chain) turned up a few times. TCRdb re-derived calls from the 5' RACE reads in MiXCR, one entry per CDR3 protein. The sample includes around 62,000 distinct CDR3 sequences, about a fifth seen only once; the top ten take 1.4%. The record originates from a study of HIV-infected patients and healthy controls. The V end was cut by 6 bases, the J end by 0 bases, with 14 bases between. The CDR3 loop spans 15 amino acids. Germline V gives CDR1 KGHSH, CDR2 LQKENI. V is TRBV18 and J is TRBJ1-2; no reliable D call. This receptor was taken from a human donor in good health. What was sequenced was CD4+ T cells from blood. The CDR3 region is CASSDVFSSNYGYTF. In nucleotides, the CDR3 is TGTGCCAGCTCCGACGTATTTAGTTCTAACTATGGCTACACCTTC.